Listed below are T cell receptor beta chains from one sample, sequenced in a study of blood T cells in healthy people across ages. TCRdb fed the 5' RACE reads into MiXCR, producing one record per CDR3 protein. The sample lists 1.2 million to 1.5 million distinct CDR3 sequences; around two fifths were seen once. The sample comprised blood. Source of these receptors: a young woman in good health. CDR3s leave out the opening cysteine and the closing phenylalanine or tryptophan. Each record gives: clone size, D gene, J gene, V gene, CDR3 protein. D genes are given only for firm matches. Clone size appears in some rows only: once, few, many, or a class for an expanded clone.

clone_size: few
d_call: .
j_call: TRBJ2-1
v_call: TRBV4-1
cdr3_aa: ASSQGLGYNEQF

clone_size: few
d_call: TRBD1
j_call: TRBJ1-2
v_call: TRBV11-2
cdr3_aa: ASSSRTGRDGYT

clone_size: .
d_call: .
j_call: TRBJ1-1
v_call: TRBV6-2/TRBV6-3
cdr3_aa: ASTTRDSAF

clone_size: .
d_call: .
j_call: TRBJ2-1
v_call: TRBV2
cdr3_aa: ASTSSWGGPEQF

clone_size: .
d_call: .
j_call: TRBJ1-6
v_call: TRBV25-1
cdr3_aa: ASSGDSGATNSPLH

clone_size: few
d_call: .
j_call: TRBJ1-5
v_call: TRBV5-1
cdr3_aa: ASSLGEQGAQPQH

clone_size: .
d_call: TRBD2
j_call: TRBJ2-3
v_call: TRBV20-1
cdr3_aa: SARPGTSITDTQY

clone_size: .
d_call: TRBD2
j_call: TRBJ2-1
v_call: TRBV27
cdr3_aa: ASSASGNSYNEEF

clone_size: .
d_call: .
j_call: TRBJ2-3
v_call: TRBV5-8
cdr3_aa: ASSPGTGASDTQY

clone_size: .
d_call: .
j_call: TRBJ2-2
v_call: TRBV7-9
cdr3_aa: ASSTTLGLF

clone_size: once
d_call: .
j_call: TRBJ2-7
v_call: TRBV6-5
cdr3_aa: ASTSGGSGSYEQY

clone_size: many
d_call: .
j_call: TRBJ2-3
v_call: TRBV2
cdr3_aa: ASSDVGLGTDTQY

clone_size: many
d_call: TRBD1
j_call: TRBJ2-7
v_call: TRBV20-1
cdr3_aa: SARALTGAPNEQY

clone_size: few
d_call: TRBD2
j_call: TRBJ2-1
v_call: TRBV5-1
cdr3_aa: ASSSSGRDSNEQF

clone_size: .
d_call: .
j_call: TRBJ2-1
v_call: TRBV24-1
cdr3_aa: ATSDLDSKYNEQF

clone_size: .
d_call: TRBD2
j_call: .
v_call: TRBV7-6
cdr3_aa: ASSLVSGTSGNDEQY

clone_size: .
d_call: .
j_call: TRBJ2-6
v_call: TRBV11-2
cdr3_aa: ASGSRNKSGANVLT

clone_size: .
d_call: .
j_call: TRBJ2-5
v_call: TRBV4-1
cdr3_aa: ASSLLPGGPETQY

clone_size: once
d_call: TRBD1
j_call: TRBJ2-5
v_call: TRBV13
cdr3_aa: ASSPDRAPEQY

clone_size: .
d_call: .
j_call: .
v_call: TRBV15
cdr3_aa: ATSRDRAGDGEQY

clone_size: .
d_call: .
j_call: TRBJ1-1
v_call: TRBV5-5
cdr3_aa: ASRLARGVKAEAF

clone_size: few
d_call: TRBD2
j_call: TRBJ2-1
v_call: TRBV6-2/TRBV6-3
cdr3_aa: ASSSGGSRQQF